This T cell receptor beta chain was profiled in a study of beta chain features in type 1 diabetes (dated by TCRdb to about 2018). Some background on the complete study: No differences in mean age, gender distribution, total cell number or subset yield were found between patients and healthy donors. Across all samples, some 100,000,000 sorted cells were examined, and cell number per subset correlated strongly with RNA yield. In the study, TCRB repertoires of sorted circulating CD4+ T cell subsets from recently diagnosed type 1 diabetes patients were compared with those of matched healthy donors. Regulatory and stem cell-like memory subsets were obtained from only 8 patients and roughly 8 healthy donors, while naive and central memory subsets were obtained from all 28 donors.

Points on this clone: What this receptor recognizes is not known. The sample holds no much larger clone one base away, and base qualities are not on file. Other DNA sequences of this sample code for an identical CDR3.

At the junction V is shortened by 2 bases and J by 5 bases, with 3 bases in between. The germline V gene (reference sequence) sets CDR1 to SEHNR and CDR2 to FQNEAQ. Measured from the cysteine to the phenylalanine, the CDR3 is 11 residues long. Just CDR3 DNA is preserved here, 33 bases in frame from base 1. A single peripheral blood draw of around 0.11 L on average was collected from each donor into heparinised tubes. A BD FACSAria II and a panel including CD45RO, CCR7, CD25, CD127, CD95 and CD27 were used to sort naive, central memory, regulatory and stem cell-like memory CD4+ T cells. A purity above 98% was achieved for all sorted populations. Right away, PBMCs were isolated by Lymphoprep density gradient centrifugation and were stained directly, with no culture step. So that batch effects would be minimized, each experiment stained and sorted samples in pairs, pairing one healthy donor with one patient.

The entire isolated RNA was reverse transcribed using the High Capacity cDNA Reverse Transcription Kit, and thus expressed TCRB transcripts were sequenced. Deep immunoSEQ sequencing was performed on naive, central memory and regulatory T cell samples, with an average of about 4 million total reads per sample. After sorted cells were lysed in RLT buffer, RNA was extracted with DNase-treated RNeasy Micro or Mini kits, with the choice depending on cell number. Each cell subset was processed on its own to prevent cross-contamination, while patient and healthy donor samples were processed together. The immunoSEQ multiplex PCR was used to amplify TCRB sequences from cDNA, generating 87-bp fragments that spanned the CDR3 region. Sequencing of the amplicons was performed on the Illumina HiSeq platform. The study's own analysis went as follows. PCR bias was computationally corrected using synthetic template baselines, reads within Hamming distance 2 were collapsed, and singletons that could not be merged were discarded. Reads were aligned against IMGT so that V, D and J genes, CDR3 length and insertions or deletions at six rearrangement sites could be assigned. Within each subset, clonotype counts were normalized to the number of sorted cells before true diversity and Gini coefficients were calculated with the tcR R package. The overlap coefficient, calculated on TCRB nucleotide sequences, was used to measure repertoire sharing. The table was pulled from immuneACCESS by TCRdb, which kept in-frame rearrangements only. Such tables lose some clones; where checked, under half of the loss comes from unresolved V genes, and the rest has no known cause. V, J and clone size reflect that table, while D and trimming were determined from the DNA. This sample is represented by 200,000 to 300,000 clones; about 25% of them were singletons. Of the sample, about 3.9% is held by the ten largest clones.

Overall study results and their limits: Because cDNA was sequenced instead of genomic DNA, highly expressing activated cells could be over-represented, though the groups showed no difference in activation or CD3 levels. Naive, central memory and regulatory TCRB repertoires appeared more similar among patients than among healthy donors. Type 1 diabetes patients showed a moderate but significant shortening of TCRB CDR3 length in all four CD4+ subsets. Fewer insertions and more nucleotide deletions at VDJ recombination sites were observed in patients with type 1 diabetes, implying thymic rearrangement abnormalities. HLA sub-analyses involved small numbers of individuals, so any influence of HLA type on TCRB rearrangement remained unresolved. Shorter templates might be favored by PCR, yet because patient and control samples were amplified and corrected together, any such skew would affect both groups equally.

The sample taken for sequencing was central memory CD4+ T cells from blood. The V and J segments used are TRBV7-9 and TRBJ2-5; the D segment cannot be called with confidence. The receptor's source is a man in his thirties or forties in good health. The CDR3 protein is CASSLFETQYF. The nucleotide sequence reads TGTGCCAGCAGCTTATTCGAGACCCAGTACTTC.